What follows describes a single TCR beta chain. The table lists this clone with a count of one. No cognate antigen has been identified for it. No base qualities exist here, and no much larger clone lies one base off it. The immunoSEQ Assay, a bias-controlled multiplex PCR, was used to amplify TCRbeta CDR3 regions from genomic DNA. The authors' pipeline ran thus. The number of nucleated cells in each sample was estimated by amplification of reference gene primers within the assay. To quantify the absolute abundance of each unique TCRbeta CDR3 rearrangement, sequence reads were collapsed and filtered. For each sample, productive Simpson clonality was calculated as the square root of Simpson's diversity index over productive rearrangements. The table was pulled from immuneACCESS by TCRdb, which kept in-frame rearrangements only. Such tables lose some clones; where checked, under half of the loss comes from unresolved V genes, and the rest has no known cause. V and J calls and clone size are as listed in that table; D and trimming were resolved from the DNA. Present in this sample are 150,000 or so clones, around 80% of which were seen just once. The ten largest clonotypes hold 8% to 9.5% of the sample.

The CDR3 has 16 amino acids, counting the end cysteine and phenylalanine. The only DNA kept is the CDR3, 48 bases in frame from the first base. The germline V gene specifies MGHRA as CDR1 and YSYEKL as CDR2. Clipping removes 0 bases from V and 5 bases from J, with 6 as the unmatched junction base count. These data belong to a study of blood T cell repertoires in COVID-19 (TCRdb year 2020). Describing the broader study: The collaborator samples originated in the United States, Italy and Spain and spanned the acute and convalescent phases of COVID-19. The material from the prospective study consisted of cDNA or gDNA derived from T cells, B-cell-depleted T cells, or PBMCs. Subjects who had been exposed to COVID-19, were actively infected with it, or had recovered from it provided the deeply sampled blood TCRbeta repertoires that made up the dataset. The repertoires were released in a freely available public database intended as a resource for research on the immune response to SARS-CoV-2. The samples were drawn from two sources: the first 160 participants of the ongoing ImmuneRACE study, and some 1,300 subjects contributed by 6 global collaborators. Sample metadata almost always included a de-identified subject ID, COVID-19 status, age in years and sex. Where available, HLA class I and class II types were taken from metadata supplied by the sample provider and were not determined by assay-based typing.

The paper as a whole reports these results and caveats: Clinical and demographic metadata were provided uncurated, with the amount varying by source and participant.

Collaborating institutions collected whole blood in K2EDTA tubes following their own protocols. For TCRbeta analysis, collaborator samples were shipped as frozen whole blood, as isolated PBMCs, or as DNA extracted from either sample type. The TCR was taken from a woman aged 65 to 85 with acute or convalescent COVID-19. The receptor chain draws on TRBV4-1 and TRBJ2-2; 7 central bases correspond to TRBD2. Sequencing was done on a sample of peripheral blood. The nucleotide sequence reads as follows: TGCGCCAGCAGCCAAGAAGGCGGGGGAAGGACCGGGGAGCTGTTTTTT. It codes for CASSQEGGGRTGELFF.